These T cell receptor beta chains were read from a single sample in a study of blood T cell repertoires in COVID-19. Method: immunoSEQ multiplex PCR; TCRdb's copy keeps in-frame clones and lacks some. The table shows under 100,000 clones, with approximately 90% occurring only once. Sequences were obtained from peripheral blood. The receptors stem from a man aged 45-60 years with acute or convalescent COVID-19. CDR3s include the opening cysteine and the closing phenylalanine or tryptophan. A D gene is named only where the DNA matches it firmly. Clone size is stated in some rows and not others, as once, few, many or a class when expanded.

v_gene,len,d_gene,abundance,j_gene,CDR3nt,CDR3aa
TRBV30,13,NA,NA,TRBJ2-6,TGTGCCTGGGCGGGGACTGGGGCCAACGTCCTGACTTTC,CAWAGTGANVLTF
TRBV28,13,NA,NA,TRBJ1-1,TGTGCCAGCAGTTCCGCGCGTCGTTCAGAAGCTTTCTTT,CASSSARRSEAFF
TRBV7-2,15,TRBD2,NA,TRBJ2-3,TGTGCCAGCCGCCCTAGCGGGGTTTGGGCAGATACGCAGTATTTT,CASRPSGVWADTQYF
TRBV6-5,14,NA,NA,TRBJ1-2,TGTGCCAGCAGCCGATTTCAGGGCAGCTATGGCTACACCTTC,CASSRFQGSYGYTF
TRBV7-3,15,NA,NA,TRBJ1-4,TGTGCCAGCAGCTTAAGCCCCGAGAGTTATGAAAAACTGTTTTTT,CASSLSPESYEKLFF
TRBV27,13,TRBD1,NA,TRBJ1-1,TGTGCCAGCAGTGCGGGACAGGGAAAAAGAGCTTTCTTT,CASSAGQGKRAFF
TRBV5-4,12,NA,NA,TRBJ2-2,TGTGCCAGCAGCTTCTTCACCGGGGAGCTGTTTTTT,CASSFFTGELFF
TRBV6-4,15,TRBD1,NA,TRBJ1-5,TGTGCCAGCAGAGGGGACAGGGGATCAACCCAGCCCCAGCATTTT,CASRGDRGSTQPQHF
TRBV6-5,16,NA,NA,TRBJ1-6,TGTGCCAGCAGTTACCTATCGACAGGACGGAATTCACCCCTCCACTTT,CASSYLSTGRNSPLHF
TRBV28,15,NA,once,TRBJ2-6,TGTGCCAGCACCGCGACTGGGAGGGGGGCCAACGTCCTGACTTTC,CASTATGRGANVLTF
TRBV4-2,16,TRBD1,NA,TRBJ1-4,TGTGCCAGCAGCTACGGAGTCGGACAGGGTGTTGAAAAACTGTTTTTT,CASSYGVGQGVEKLFF
TRBV15,16,TRBD1,few,TRBJ1-5,TGTGCCACCAGCAGAGATTTAGGGGGCGCGGGTCAGCCCCAGCATTTT,CATSRDLGGAGQPQHF